This T cell receptor (beta chain) was sequenced during a study of cytomegalovirus exposure and HLA in healthy donors. On the study more broadly: Early on, a data release was issued that held approximately 78 million unique TCRs from HLA-typed donors. Caucasian-associated ancestry cluster membership applied to 75% to 85% of around 400 genotyped donors.

The PCR had 60 Vbeta and 13 Jbeta primers. Generated by immunoSEQ multiplex PCR, the TCRdb table keeps only in-frame clones and is missing some. The profile shows about 180,000 clones, approximately 80% of them singletons. V shed 4 bases and J 7 bases; nucleotides not matched to a gene: 14. The CDR3 consists of 16 residues. CDR1 and CDR2 from the germline V gene are SGHVS and FNYEAQ. A note on this clone: What it binds is unknown.

Findings and limits, study-wide: The sole available immune exposure information was CMV serostatus. Differences between HLA loci emerged in a later analysis of TCR association rates, with DRB1 most and HLA-C fewest.

The receptor was isolated from a woman aged 18-35 years in good health and CMV-seropositive. Material for sequencing was PBMCs. The chain links TRBV7-6 to TRBJ2-3; the match to TRBD1 covers 7 bases. In DNA, the CDR3 is TGTGCCAGCAGCTCACTCCAGGGGGATTATGTGAATACGCAGTATTTT. Its protein product is CASSSLQGDYVNTQYF.